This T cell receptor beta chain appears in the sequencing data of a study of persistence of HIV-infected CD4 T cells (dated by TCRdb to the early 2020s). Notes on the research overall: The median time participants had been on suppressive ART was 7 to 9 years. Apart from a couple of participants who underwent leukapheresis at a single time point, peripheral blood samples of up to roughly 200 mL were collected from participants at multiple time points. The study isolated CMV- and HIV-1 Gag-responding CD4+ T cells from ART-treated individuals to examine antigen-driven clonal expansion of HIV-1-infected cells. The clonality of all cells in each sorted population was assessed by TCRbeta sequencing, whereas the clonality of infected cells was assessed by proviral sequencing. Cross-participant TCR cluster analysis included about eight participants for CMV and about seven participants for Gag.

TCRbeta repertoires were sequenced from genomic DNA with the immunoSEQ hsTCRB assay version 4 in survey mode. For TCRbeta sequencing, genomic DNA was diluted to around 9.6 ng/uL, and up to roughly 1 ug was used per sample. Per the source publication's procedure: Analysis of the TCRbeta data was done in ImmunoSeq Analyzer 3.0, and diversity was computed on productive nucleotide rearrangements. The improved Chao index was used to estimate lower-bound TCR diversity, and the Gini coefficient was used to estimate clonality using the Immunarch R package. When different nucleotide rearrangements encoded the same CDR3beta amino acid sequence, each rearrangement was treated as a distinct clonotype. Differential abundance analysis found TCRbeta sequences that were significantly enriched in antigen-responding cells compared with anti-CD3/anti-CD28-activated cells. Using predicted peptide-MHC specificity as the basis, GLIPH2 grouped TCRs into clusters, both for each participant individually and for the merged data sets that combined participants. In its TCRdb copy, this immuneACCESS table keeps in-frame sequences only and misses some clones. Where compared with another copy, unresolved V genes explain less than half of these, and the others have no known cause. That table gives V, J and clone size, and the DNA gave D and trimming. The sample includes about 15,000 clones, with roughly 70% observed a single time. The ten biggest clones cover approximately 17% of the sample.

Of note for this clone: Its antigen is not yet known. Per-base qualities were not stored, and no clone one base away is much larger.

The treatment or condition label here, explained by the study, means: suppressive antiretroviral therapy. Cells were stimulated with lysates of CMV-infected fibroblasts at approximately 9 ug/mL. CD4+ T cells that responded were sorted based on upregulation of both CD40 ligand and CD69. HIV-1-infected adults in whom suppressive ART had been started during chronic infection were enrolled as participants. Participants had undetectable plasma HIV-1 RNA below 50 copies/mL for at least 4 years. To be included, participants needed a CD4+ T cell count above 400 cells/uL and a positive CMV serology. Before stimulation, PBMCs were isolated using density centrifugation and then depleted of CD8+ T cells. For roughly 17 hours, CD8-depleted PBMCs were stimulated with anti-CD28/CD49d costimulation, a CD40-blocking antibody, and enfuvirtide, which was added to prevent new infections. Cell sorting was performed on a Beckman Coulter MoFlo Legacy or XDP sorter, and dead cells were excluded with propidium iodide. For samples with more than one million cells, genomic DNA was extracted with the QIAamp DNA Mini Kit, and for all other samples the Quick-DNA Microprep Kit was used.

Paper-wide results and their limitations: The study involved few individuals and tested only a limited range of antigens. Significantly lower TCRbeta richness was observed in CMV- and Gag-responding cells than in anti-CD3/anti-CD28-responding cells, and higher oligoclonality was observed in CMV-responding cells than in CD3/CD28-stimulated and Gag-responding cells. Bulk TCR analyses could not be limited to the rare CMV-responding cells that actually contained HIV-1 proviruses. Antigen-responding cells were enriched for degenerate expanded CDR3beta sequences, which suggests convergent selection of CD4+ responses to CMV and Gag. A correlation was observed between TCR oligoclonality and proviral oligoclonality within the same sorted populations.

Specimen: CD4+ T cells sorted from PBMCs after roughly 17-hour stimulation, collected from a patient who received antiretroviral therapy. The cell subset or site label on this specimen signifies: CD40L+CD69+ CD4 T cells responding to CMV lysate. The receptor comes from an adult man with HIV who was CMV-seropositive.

The CDR3 in this case is CASSEGLVGIQPQHF. The nucleotide sequence reads TGTGCCAGCAGTGAAGGCCTCGTAGGGATACAGCCCCAGCATTTT. Here the chain combines TRBV2 and TRBJ1-5; the D gene assignment is ambiguous. Per the germline V gene, SNHLY is the CDR1 and FYNNEI is the CDR2. The cysteine opens and the phenylalanine closes a CDR3 of 15 amino acids. Only the CDR3 portion is preserved as DNA: 45 bases, with reading frame beginning at the first base. V loses 1 base, J loses 7 bases, and the germline ends lie 14 bases apart.